These T cell receptor beta chains were read from a single sample in a study of blood T cells in healthy people across ages. TCRdb reprocessed the 5' RACE reads via MiXCR and lists one record per CDR3 protein. Of over 1.5 million distinct CDR3 sequences listed, about 49% are singletons. The sequenced material came from blood. These TCRs come from a woman aged 40-49 years in good health. Both conserved end residues are part of each CDR3. A D gene is named only where the DNA matches it firmly. Not all rows give a size; the values are once, few, many and, for expanded clones, a class.

d_call	clone_size	v_call	j_call	cdr3_nt	cdr3_aa
-	-	TRBV4-3	TRBJ2-1	TGCGCCAGCAGCCAAGACAATTGGGGGCCTAGTTTAGGTCAGTTCTTC	CASSQDNWGPSLGQFF
TRBD1	-	TRBV20-1	TRBJ2-7	TGCAGTGCTGAGGACAGGGAGTCCTACAATGAGCAGTACTTC	CSAEDRESYNEQYF
-	-	TRBV10-3	TRBJ2-1	TGTGCCATCTGGGGCGGCGACAATGAGCAGTTCTTC	CAIWGGDNEQFF
-	few	TRBV14	TRBJ1-2	TGTGCCAGCAGCCAAGCTCGGCCCGCTAACTATGGCTACACCTTC	CASSQARPANYGYTF
TRBD1	-	TRBV9	TRBJ2-4	TGTGCCAGCAGCCCCACGGGACAGGGGGGTAACATTCAGTACTTC	CASSPTGQGGNIQYF
-	few	TRBV11-2	TRBJ1-1	TGTGCCAGCAGCTTAGGATGGGTCATGAACACTGAAGCTTTCTTT	CASSLGWVMNTEAFF
TRBD2	once	TRBV12-3/TRBV12-4	TRBJ2-4	TGTGCCAGCAGTCCGACACCCGGGACTAGAACTTATGTGGGGGAAAACATTCAGTACTTC	CASSPTPGTRTYVGENIQYF
-	few	TRBV4-3	TRBJ2-4	TGCGCCAGCAGCCAAGACCTGATAGGATCCAAAAACATTCAGTACTTC	CASSQDLIGSKNIQYF
-	-	TRBV24-1	TRBJ2-1	TGTGCCACCAGTGATTTGCTAGGGGGACCTCACAATGAGCAGTTCTTC	CATSDLLGGPHNEQFF
-	-	TRBV20-1	TRBJ2-1	TGCAGTGCTAGGGATCTTGACGTCTCCTACAATGAGCAGTTCTTC	CSARDLDVSYNEQFF
TRBD2	-	TRBV29-1	TRBJ2-3	TGCAGCGTTGAAGACGCTCAAGAGCGGGGGAACACAGATACGCAGTATTTT	CSVEDAQERGNTDTQYF
-	-	TRBV27	TRBJ2-6	TGTGCCAGCAGTTTCGCAGGGTTTGGGGCCAACGTCCTGACTTTC	CASSFAGFGANVLTF
TRBD2	-	TRBV16	TRBJ2-1	TGTGCCAGCAGCCAATCGATTAGCGGGGGTCTGGATGAGCAGTTCTTC	CASSQSISGGLDEQFF
-	-	TRBV3-1	TRBJ2-1	TGTGCCAGCAGCCAAATCTTCAAGGGGGGGGATGTGAAAGAGACCCAGTTCTTC	CASSQIFKGGDVKETQFF
TRBD1	few	TRBV6-2/TRBV6-3	TRBJ2-5	TGTGCCAGCAGTCTGACAGGGCTTGGGCAAGAGACCCAGTACTTC	CASSLTGLGQETQYF
TRBD2	-	TRBV11-3	TRBJ2-1	TGTGCCAGCAGCACGGGGACTAGCGGGGCCACCTACAATGAGCAGTTCTTC	CASSTGTSGATYNEQFF
-	-	TRBV6-1	TRBJ1-4	TGTGCCAGCAGCCGGGGGTTGAAGGAAAAACTGTTTTTT	CASSRGLKEKLFF
-	-	TRBV9	TRBJ2-7	TGTGCCAGCAGCGGACCGGCGGATAGCTCCTACGAGCAGTACTTC	CASSGPADSSYEQYF
-	-	TRBV4-2	TRBJ1-2	TGTGCCAGCAGCCAACGCGGCGGATTATATGGCTACACCTTC	CASSQRGGLYGYTF
-	-	TRBV15	TRBJ2-2	TGTGCCACCCCCTCCCCTAACAGTCCCGGGGAGCTGTTTTTT	CATPSPNSPGELFF
TRBD1	few	TRBV7-9	TRBJ1-4	TGTGCCAGCAGCCAACAGGGGGCTTATGAAAAACTGTTTTTT	CASSQQGAYEKLFF
-	few	TRBV28	TRBJ2-3	TGTGCCAGCAGTCCCCACAGGGCCCCAGATACGCAGTATTTT	CASSPHRAPDTQYF
-	many	TRBV7-2	TRBJ2-3	TGTGCCAGCAGCACCGGGACAACGCAGTATTTT	CASSTGTTQYF
-	-	TRBV28	TRBJ1-4	TGTGCCAGCAGTTTCCTCCCGGCGGGGCGCGTAGAAAAACTGTTTTTT	CASSFLPAGRVEKLFF
TRBD2	-	TRBV28	TRBJ2-7	TGTGCCTCCCATAGCGGGGGGGCGGACGAGCAGTACTTC	CASHSGGADEQYF
TRBD2	once	TRBV28	TRBJ2-5	TGTGTCAGCAGTCCGGGGGGTCTGGGGCTCCAAGAGACCCAGTACTTC	CVSSPGGLGLQETQYF
TRBD1	-	TRBV7-3	TRBJ1-2	TGTACCAGCAGCTTAAAGACAGGGGGTGGCTACACCTTC	CTSSLKTGGGYTF
TRBD1	few	TRBV11-1	TRBJ2-7	TGTGCCAGCAGCCGCGACAGGGTACGCGACGAGCAGTACTTC	CASSRDRVRDEQYF
-	-	TRBV7-3	TRBJ2-7	TGTGCCAGCAGCTTACGAGGAGACAGATACGAGCAGTACTTC	CASSLRGDRYEQYF
-	many	TRBV4-1	TRBJ2-7	TGCGCCAGCAGCCAAGCCTACGCAGCGTCGAACAACGAGCAGTACTTC	CASSQAYAASNNEQYF
-	-	TRBV4-1	TRBJ2-2	TGCGCCAGCAGCCAAGATCTACGGCGGGGAGCCGGGGAGCTGTTTTTT	CASSQDLRRGAGELFF
TRBD1	few	TRBV20-1	TRBJ2-5	TGCAGTGCTGGGACAGGGTCGCAAGAGACCCAGTACTTC	CSAGTGSQETQYF
TRBD2	few	TRBV6-1	TRBJ2-5	TGTGCCAGCAGTGACCCCCGGGGGGTTGGCCAAGAGACCCAGTACTTC	CASSDPRGVGQETQYF
-	-	TRBV15	TRBJ2-5	TGTGCCACCAGCAGAGGGCTTGACGAGACCCAGTACTTC	CATSRGLDETQYF
TRBD2	-	TRBV20-1	TRBJ2-7	TGCAGTGCTAGAGTTCTAGCGGGGGCCCGGGACGAGCAGTACTTC	CSARVLAGARDEQYF
TRBD2	few	TRBV9	TRBJ2-3	TGTGCCAGCAGCGCCCTAGCGGGGGGCCTTCCAATCACAGATACGCAGTATTTT	CASSALAGGLPITDTQYF
-	few	TRBV29-1	TRBJ1-4	TGCACTGTTGGGTTTGGAGAAAAACTGTTTTTT	CTVGFGEKLFF
-	-	TRBV12-3/TRBV12-4	TRBJ2-3	TGTGCCAGCAGACACATAGCAGATACGCAGTATTTT	CASRHIADTQYF
-	-	TRBV28	TRBJ1-2	TGTGCCAGCAGTTTACGTACGCCCGGGTATGGCTACACCTTC	CASSLRTPGYGYTF
-	-	TRBV6-5	TRBJ1-1	TGTGCCAGCAGTCTCAGGGGCCCGACGCCTGAAGCTTTCTTT	CASSLRGPTPEAFF
-	-	TRBV6-2/TRBV6-3	TRBJ2-5	TGTGCCAGCAGTTACGGTCGGTGGACCCAAGAGACCCAGTACTTC	CASSYGRWTQETQYF
-	-	TRBV28	TRBJ2-7	TGTGCCAGCCGGGAATTCCAACTCAATGAGCAGTACTTC	CASREFQLNEQYF
TRBD1	-	TRBV6-2/TRBV6-3	TRBJ2-5	TGTGCCAGCAGTTTTCGGGCTCCCATCCGCTCAGGGGGTGAGACCCAGTACTTC	CASSFRAPIRSGGETQYF
TRBD2	-	TRBV6-5	TRBJ2-3	TGTGCCAGCAGTTTCGTAGCGGGGACGAGCACAGATACGCAGTATTTT	CASSFVAGTSTDTQYF
TRBD2	-	TRBV19	TRBJ2-5	TGTGCCTCGCGGGGGACTCAATTACCCCAAGAGACCCAGTACTTC	CASRGTQLPQETQYF
TRBD2	-	TRBV7-2	TRBJ2-7	TGTGCCAGCAGTATGAGACTAGCGGGGGGTTTCCACGAGCAGTACTTC	CASSMRLAGGFHEQYF
-	-	TRBV20-1	TRBJ2-7	TGCAGTGCTAGAGATATAACAGGCGCCTACGAGCAGTACTTC	CSARDITGAYEQYF
-	-	TRBV7-9	TRBJ2-6	TGTGCCAGCAGATCCTACAGGCCTGGGGCCAACGTCCAGACTTTC	CASRSYRPGANVQTF
-	-	TRBV5-6	TRBJ2-3	TGTGCCAGCAACTTGGGAGGGGGCCGCACAGATACGCAGTATTTT	CASNLGGGRTDTQYF
-	few	TRBV5-1	TRBJ2-1	TGCGCCAGCAGCTCCGGAGGGGGAGGTGGGGAAAATGAGCAGTTCTTC	CASSSGGGGGENEQFF
-	few	TRBV20-1	TRBJ2-7	TGCAGTGCTAGAGCTTTGACACAGGGCGGCGAGCAGTACTTC	CSARALTQGGEQYF
-	-	TRBV5-1	TRBJ1-1	TGCGCCAGCAGCTTTAGAGGGGATGAAGCTTTCTTT	CASSFRGDEAFF